The source of this T cell receptor (beta chain) is a study of blood T cell repertoires in COVID-19. Germline assignment: CDR1 LGHNA and CDR2 YNFKEQ. Between the trimmed V and J ends, which lost 1 base and 2 bases, there was a span of 12 bases. CDR3 length: 15 amino acids. Assay used: immunoSEQ multiplex PCR; TCRdb lists only in-frame clones, some missing. In the table there are approximately 400,000 clones, roughly nine tenths of which are singletons. Sequenced sample: peripheral blood. The gene calls are TRBV4-2 and TRBJ2-7, with unresolved D. This TCR came from a man aged 40-50 years with acute or convalescent COVID-19. The CDR3 region has the DNA TGTGCCAGCAGCCAAGGGTTTAGTGGTCCCTACGAGCAGTACTTC. This translates into CASSQGFSGPYEQYF.